The clone carrying this T cell receptor beta chain was seen ten or more times. The data were obtained in a study of Graves' ophthalmopathy and Graves' hyperthyroidism. Participants with hyperthyroidism, aged 18 to 65, were newly diagnosed with under 2 months' duration. The sequenced template was RNA, covering the TCR beta CDR3 region. Investigators did first-round RT-PCR with HTBI primers, then second-round multiplex PCR. TCRdb reprocessed the multiplex PCR reads via MiXCR and lists one record per CDR3 protein. The data show roughly 400,000 distinct CDR3 sequences, about 16% seen once. J was trimmed by 9 bases and V by 6 bases; bases with no gene match: 6. This CDR3 spans 13 amino acids. Germline V lookup: CDR1 MNHNS, CDR2 SASEGT.

Input material: peripheral blood. This TCR came from a woman aged 18-30 years with stable Graves' hyperthyroidism. The rearrangement links TRBV6-1 to TRBJ2-2; 8 bases align to TRBD1. The CDR3 loop reads CASRGQALRELFF. The CDR3 DNA reads TGTGCCAGCAGGGGACAGGCTTTGAGGGAGCTGTTTTTT.